This T cell receptor beta chain is drawn from a study of chemoradiotherapy in HPV16-positive cancers (dated by TCRdb to 2021 to 2024). At the level of the whole study: Using functional T-cell assays on cells from a couple of HPV16-positive patients, the researchers defined candidate HPV-specific T-cell clones and common TCR motifs. The study asked whether T-cell immunity to the HPV oncoproteins E6 and E7 changes during chemoradiotherapy and whether this immunity affects survival. TCR repertoires from 86 patients with HPV-related cancers were then used to track the candidate HPV-specific TCRs and motifs. Overall results and qualifications from the work: The functional definition of HPV-specific T cells came from only a couple of HPV16-positive patients, and the survival association was reported for HPV16-positive patients. Expansion of candidate HPV-specific clones and E7-related TCR motifs was observed in the tumor microenvironment during treatment, whereas no such expansion was observed for non-HPV-specific T cells. Improved recurrence-free survival in HPV16-positive patients was associated with expansion of HPV-responsive T cells during chemoradiotherapy.

The protocol used for the library was the immunoSEQ multiplex PCR assay. TCRdb took over this immuneACCESS table, retaining in-frame rearrangements with V and J assigned. Such tables are incomplete; in checked studies, under half of the missing clones stem from an unresolved V gene, and the remainder is unexplained. This sample comprises roughly 40,000 clones, roughly three quarters of them detected only once. The ten largest make up under 5.5% of the sample. Because repertoires were sampled repeatedly during chemoradiotherapy, clonal expansion in the tumor microenvironment could be followed. V is reduced by 6 bases and J by 0 bases, leaving a spacing of 15 bases between them. CDR1 SNHLY and CDR2 FYNNEI are derived from the germline V gene. CDR3 length: 16 amino acids, cysteine to phenylalanine. Of all the DNA, just the CDR3 is kept, 48 bases in frame from base 1. This clone was counted between two and nine times. This receptor's antigen is unknown. Per-base qualities were not stored, and no clone one base away is much larger.

The TCR sequence derives from a human donor with HPV-associated anogenital cancer. This sample comprised blood, obtained from a patient who underwent chemoradiotherapy. Rearrangement joined TRBV2 to TRBJ2-1; D gene: possibly TRBD1, on 5 matching bases. CDR3 protein: CASRESGSSSYNEQFF. The DNA sequence follows: TGTGCCAGCAGGGAATCAGGGTCAAGCTCCTACAATGAGCAGTTCTTC.